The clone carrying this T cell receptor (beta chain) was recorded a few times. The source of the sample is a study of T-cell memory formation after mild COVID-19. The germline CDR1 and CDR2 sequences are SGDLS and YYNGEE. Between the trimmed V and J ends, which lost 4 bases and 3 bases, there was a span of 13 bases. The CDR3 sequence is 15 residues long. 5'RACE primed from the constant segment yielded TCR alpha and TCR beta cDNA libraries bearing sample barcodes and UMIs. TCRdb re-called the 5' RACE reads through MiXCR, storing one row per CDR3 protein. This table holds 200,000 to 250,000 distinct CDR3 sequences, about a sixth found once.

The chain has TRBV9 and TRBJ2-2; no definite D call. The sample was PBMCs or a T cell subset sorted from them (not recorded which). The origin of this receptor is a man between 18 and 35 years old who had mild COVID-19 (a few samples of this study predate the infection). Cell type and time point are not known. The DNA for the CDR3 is TGTGCCAGCAGCACATCATCGAGCTACACCGGGGAGCTGTTTTTT. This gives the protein CASSTSSSYTGELFF.